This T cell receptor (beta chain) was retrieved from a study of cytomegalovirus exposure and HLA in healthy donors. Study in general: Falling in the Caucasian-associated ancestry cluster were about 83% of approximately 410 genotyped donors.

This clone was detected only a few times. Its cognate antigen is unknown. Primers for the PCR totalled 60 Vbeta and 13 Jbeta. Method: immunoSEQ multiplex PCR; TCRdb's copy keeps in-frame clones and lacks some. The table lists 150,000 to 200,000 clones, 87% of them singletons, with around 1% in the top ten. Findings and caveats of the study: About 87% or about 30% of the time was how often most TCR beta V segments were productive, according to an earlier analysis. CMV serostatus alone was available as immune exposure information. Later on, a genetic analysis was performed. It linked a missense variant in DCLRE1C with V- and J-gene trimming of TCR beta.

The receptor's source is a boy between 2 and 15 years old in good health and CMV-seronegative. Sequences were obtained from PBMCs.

CDR3 bases: TGCGCCAGCAGCCACCTAGCGGGACCCGCCTACGAGCAGTACTTC. Translating gives CASSHLAGPAYEQYF. The V and J genes are TRBV4-1 and TRBJ2-7, with 9 positions matching TRBD2. Germline lookup yields CDR1 MGHRA and CDR2 YSYEKL. V was pared by 3 bases and J by 2 bases, with 5 bases of the junction left unmatched. The CDR3 contains 15 residues.